Sequencing of this TCR beta chain was carried out in a study of T cells in Graves' hyperthyroidism and ophthalmopathy. Whole-study results and caveats: The model identified upcoming ophthalmopathy a median approximately six months ahead of onset.

Across 18 months, stable Graves' hyperthyroidism was marked by no progression to ophthalmopathy. Researchers took RNA transcripts and amplified the TCR beta CDR3 regions from them. Carried out on the TCR CDR3, a first-round RT-PCR used the HTBI primer set. Using its own MiXCR run on the multiplex PCR reads, TCRdb lists one record per CDR3 protein. The sample has around 200,000 distinct CDR3 sequences, roughly 18% seen once. This clonotype was detected only a few times. Its antigen is still unknown. The CDR3 is made up of 16 amino acids. CDR1 and CDR2 (germline): LGHNT, FRNRAP. Trimming took off 0 bases at V and 4 bases at J, with 15 bases between the two ends.

The chain couples TRBV12-5 to TRBJ1-2; no clear D. Material for sequencing was blood. This sequence originates from a man aged 35 to 55 with Graves' hyperthyroidism. CDR3 nucleotide sequence: TGTGCTAGTGGTTTGGTACAATTGACAAGGAGCTATGGCTACACCTTC. It yields the protein CASGLVQLTRSYGYTF.